A single sample gave rise to the 27 T cell receptor beta chains below, sequenced in a study of blood T cell repertoires in COVID-19. Clones were read by immunoSEQ multiplex PCR, and TCRdb kept only the in-frame ones, dropping some. Among about 100,000 clones, around 88% were seen once, and the ten largest hold 5%. The sample consisted of peripheral blood. The source is a human donor in a cohort sampled during active COVID-19.

This chain links TRBV18 with TRBJ1-1; 9 nucleotides line up with TRBD1. Trimming removed 2 bases from V and 11 bases from J; junction bases left unmatched: 6. This CDR3 spans 13 amino acids. Germline CDR1 and CDR2: KGHSH and LQKENI. This chain's CDR3 is CASSPGQGLMAFF. The CDR3 coding sequence is TGTGCCAGCTCACCAGGACAGGGGCTGATGGCTTTCTTT.

This chain joins TRBV5-1 and TRBJ1-2; D uncertain. V lost 0 bases and J 6 bases, leaving 12 bases between the germline ends. CDR1 and CDR2 (germline): SGHRS, YFSETQ. The CDR3 is made up of 14 amino acids. CDR3 coding DNA: TGCGCCAGCAGCTTGGCCCGGTCCTCGGATGGCTACACCTTC. Translating gives CASSLARSSDGYTF.

V and J are TRBV30 and TRBJ2-2; 8 bases agree with TRBD1. Germline V gene lookup returns CDR1 GTSNPN and CDR2 SVGIG (reference sequence). The CDR3 spans 16 residues. V trimming: 0 bases; J trimming: 1 base; junction bases outside the gene matches: 4. CDR3 nucleotide sequence: TGTGCCTGGAGTGTTTTTGGGACAGGGAACACCGGGGAGCTGTTTTTT. This sequence encodes CAWSVFGTGNTGELFF.

This sequence joins TRBV12-3 or TRBV12-4 and TRBJ1-1; the D gene is possibly TRBD1 (5 bases). The germline V and J ends were trimmed by 3 bases and 3 bases, with 8 bases remaining between them. This CDR3 is built from 13 residues. CDR3 protein: CASSFDSYTEAFF. CDR3 DNA sequence: TGTGCCAGCAGTTTTGACAGCTACACTGAAGCTTTCTTT.

This chain links TRBV5-1 with TRBJ2-7, with TRBD2 matching over 7 bases. The trim removed 0 bases at V and 3 bases at J, leaving 6 bases unmatched. The CDR3 spans 15 residues. Germline CDR1 and CDR2: SGHRS and YFSETQ. CDR3 loop: CASSLGSSGNYEQYF. The CDR3 bases are TGCGCCAGCAGCTTGGGGTCTAGCGGAAACTACGAGCAGTACTTC.

This clone has only one observation. V is TRBV6-4 and J is TRBJ2-3; the D gene is possibly TRBD1 (6 bases). The CDR3 extends over 14 amino acids. V shed 4 bases and J shed 2 bases, with 10 bases lying between them. From germline, CDR1 is MRHNA and CDR2 SNTAGT. CDR3 sequence (DNA): TGTGCCAGCAGTGTACAGGGAGTCACAGATACGCAGTATTTT. This codes for CASSVQGVTDTQYF.

A word on this clone: One end of the junction fails to match germline, which may point to a read error. V usage is TRBV5-6 and J usage is TRBJ1-2, with 10 bases that match TRBD1. This CDR3 is 16 amino acids long. Germline CDR1 reads SGHDT; CDR2 reads YYEEEE. CDR3 in amino acids: CASSLDRGAFNYGYTF. The CDR3, as DNA: TGTGCCAGCAGTTTGGACAGGGGGGCTTTTAACTATGGCTACACCTTC.

The V gene is TRBV28, the J gene TRBJ1-3; D remains unclear. V was trimmed by 11 bases and J by 0 bases, leaving 11 bases between them. Per germline, CDR1 MDHEN and CDR2 SYDVKM. This CDR3 spans 13 amino acids. The CDR3 DNA follows: TGTGCCGAAATGGAGGCCTCTGGAAACACCATATATTTT. Translation gives CAEMEASGNTIYF. The full variable domain, with the rest looked up from reference TRBV28 and TRBJ1-3, is DVKVTQSSRYLVKRTGEKVFLECVQDMDHENMFWYRQDPGLGLRLIYFSYDVKMKEKGDIPEGYSVSREKKERFSLILESASTNQTSMYLCAEMEASGNTIYFGEGSWLTVV.

The chain uses TRBV6-4 and TRBJ2-3; the match to TRBD1 covers 8 bases. CDR1 is MRHNA, CDR2 SNTAGT, per germline. The CDR3 length is 16 residues. The V gene end was trimmed by 3 bases and the J gene end by 4 bases; junction bases not matched to a gene: 9. This chain's CDR3 is CASSDPDRGEADTQYF. CDR3 coding DNA: TGTGCCAGCAGTGATCCTGACAGGGGTGAGGCAGATACGCAGTATTTT.

This clone was seen a few times. The chain recombines TRBV7-8 with TRBJ2-5; unclear D gene. The CDR3 is made up of 13 amino acids. Germline loops: CDR1 SGHVS, CDR2 FQNEAQ. The V end lost 6 bases, the J end lost 4 bases, and 12 bases lay between the germline ends. CDR3 region: CASSPPRVETQYF. In nucleotides, the CDR3 is TGTGCCAGCAGTCCCCCCCGCGTAGAGACCCAGTACTTC.

This clone was counted a few times. The chain has TRBV19 and TRBJ2-7; the match to TRBD2 covers 7 bases. Looked up from germline, CDR1 is LNHDA and CDR2 is SQIVND (reference sequence). This CDR3 is 11 amino acids long. The V gene end was trimmed by 4 bases and the J gene end by 10 bases; junction bases not matched to a gene: 4. This CDR3 reads CASSNSGGQYF. DNA for the CDR3: TGTGCCAGTAGTAATTCGGGAGGTCAGTACTTC.

The V gene is TRBV25-1, the J gene TRBJ2-2, with a possible D match to TRBD2 (6 bases). The CDR3 is made up of 14 amino acids. In germline, CDR1 is MGHDK, CDR2 SYGVNS. CDR3: CATYGRTNTGELFF. CDR3 nucleotide sequence: TGTGCTACATATGGGAGGACGAACACCGGGGAGCTGTTTTTT.

The gene calls are TRBV4-1 and TRBJ2-7; D gene ambiguous. Looked up from germline, CDR1 is MGHRA and CDR2 is YSYEKL. The ends were cut back, 0 bases at V and 3 bases at J, with 9 bases in the middle. The length of the CDR3 is 14 residues. CDR3 sequence: CASSQDQNFYEQYF. DNA of the CDR3: TGCGCCAGCAGCCAAGATCAAAACTTCTACGAGCAGTACTTC.

V gene TRBV4-1 combines with J gene TRBJ2-1; D ambiguous. V lost 1 base, J lost 0 bases, and 10 bases lay in between. The CDR3 contains 16 residues. CDR1 and CDR2 (germline): MGHRA, YSYEKL. The CDR3 is CASSQVDILSYNEQFF. In DNA, the CDR3 is TGCGCCAGCAGCCAAGTCGACATCCTCTCCTACAATGAGCAGTTCTTC.

Points on this clone: The sample carries other DNA sequences with the same CDR3. DNA of the CDR3: TGCGCCAGCAGCTTAGGGACTAGCGGTTACGAGCAGTACTTC. It is translated as CASSLGTSGYEQYF. The rearrangement uses TRBV5-1 and TRBJ2-7; 11 bases line up with TRBD2. V gave up 2 bases and J gave up 4 bases; unmatched junction bases: 2. The CDR3 covers 14 residues. The germline V gene has CDR1 SGHRS and CDR2 YFSETQ.

This chain connects TRBV27 to TRBJ1-5; D uncertain. Germline CDR1 and CDR2: MNHEY and SMNVEV (reference sequence). V was cut by 3 bases and J by 9 bases, with 12 bases left in between. The CDR3 has 13 amino acids. In DNA, the CDR3 is TGTGCCAGCAGTTTGCTTGCCACCGGGCCCCAGCATTTT. Translating it yields CASSLLATGPQHF.

This clone was detected only a few times. Other DNA variants within this sample encode the same CDR3. The rearrangement uses TRBV9 and TRBJ2-7, with D hard to call. Germline-derived CDR1 and CDR2 are SGDLS and YYNGEE. V was pared by 0 bases and J by 0 bases, with 7 bases between. The CDR3 has 14 amino acids. The CDR3 DNA is TGTGCCAGCAGCGTAGTTCCGAGCTCCTACGAGCAGTACTTC. Translated: CASSVVPSSYEQYF.

The rearrangement links TRBV5-4 to TRBJ2-3; TRBD2 matches at 7 bases. The V segment lost 4 bases and the J segment 0 bases; nucleotides outside the gene matches: 5. This CDR3 is built from 15 residues. Germline CDR1 SGHNT, CDR2 YYREEE (reference sequence). CDR3 loop: CASSLSGASTDTQYF. As DNA, the CDR3 is TGTGCCAGCAGCCTGAGCGGGGCTAGCACAGATACGCAGTATTTT.

V gene TRBV28 combines with J gene TRBJ1-6; a weak D match, TRBD1 (5 bases). CDR3 length equals 15 residues. Germline CDR1 reads MDHEN; CDR2 reads SYDVKM. V lost 6 bases and J 0 bases, leaving 9 bases between the germline ends. CDR3 residues: CASSKTGSYNSPLHF. The CDR3 DNA follows: TGTGCCAGCAGCAAAACAGGCTCCTATAATTCACCCCTCCACTTT.

This clone was counted only a few times. The chain employs TRBV19 and TRBJ1-1; D is unresolved. CDR3 length: 13 amino acids. Germline lookup yields CDR1 LNHDA and CDR2 SQIVND (reference sequence). Trimming removed 8 bases at V and 3 bases at J, with 13 bases between. The CDR3 nucleotides are TGTGCCAGTGTGAATGAGGTGGACACTGAAGCTTTCTTT. Encoded protein: CASVNEVDTEAFF.

The rearrangement links TRBV5-1 to TRBJ2-5; TRBD2 matches 10 bases. The trim removed 5 bases at V and 5 bases at J, leaving 9 bases unmatched. This CDR3 contains 15 residues. Germline V CDR1 and CDR2: SGHRS, YFSETQ. The CDR3, as DNA: TGCGCCAGCAGTATAGCGGGAGGTCAGGGGGAGACCCAGTACTTC. This codes for CASSIAGGQGETQYF.

The V and J genes are TRBV18 and TRBJ2-4; tentative D call: TRBD1 (6 bases). The CDR3 runs to 16 residues. The germline CDR1 and CDR2 sequences are KGHSH and LQKENI. Trimming removed 2 bases from V and 0 bases from J, with 11 bases in between. The CDR3 sequence: CASSPRDTLAKNIQYF. The CDR3 nucleotides read TGTGCCAGCTCACCAAGGGACACCCTAGCCAAAAACATTCAGTACTTC.

This chain links TRBV6-2 or TRBV6-3 with TRBJ1-6; TRBD1 matches at 12 bases. Trimming cost V 6 bases and J 7 bases; bases outside gene matches: 4. Germline values: CDR1 MNHEY, CDR2 SVGEGT. CDR3 size: 15 residues. CDR3: CASSFGTGGNSPLHF. The CDR3 DNA reads TGTGCCAGCAGCTTCGGGACAGGGGGCAATTCACCCCTCCACTTT.

The chain is built from TRBV28 and TRBJ2-1; 9 positions match TRBD2. The CDR3 extends over 14 amino acids. Germline CDR1 MDHEN, CDR2 SYDVKM. Trimming at V came to 1 base and at J to 10 bases, leaving 5 bases not matched to a gene. This CDR3 reads CASSLLAGAQEQFF. CDR3 DNA: TGTGCCAGCAGTTTATTAGCGGGAGCCCAGGAGCAGTTCTTC.

The genes are TRBV6-5 and TRBJ2-3; TRBD2 matches at 12 bases. Trimming removed 7 bases from V and 8 bases from J; junction bases left unmatched: 7. The CDR3 runs 14 residues. CDR1 MNHEY and CDR2 SVGAGI come from the germline V gene. Written as DNA, the CDR3 is TGTGCCAGCAACCCCTCTAGCGGGAGGGGTACGCAGTATTTT. Translating gives CASNPSSGRGTQYF.

The chain couples TRBV5-5 to TRBJ1-3; TRBD1 matches 7 bases. The germline V gene encodes CDR1 SGHKS and CDR2 YYEKEE (reference sequence). V gave up 4 bases and J gave up 1 base; unmatched junction bases: 11. CDR3 length: 17 amino acids. CDR3: CASSLGAGGLSGNTIYF. CDR3 in DNA: TGTGCCAGCAGCCTAGGGGCAGGGGGTCTTTCTGGAAACACCATATATTTT.

V gene TRBV3-1 (or the pseudogene TRBV3-2) combines with J gene TRBJ2-5; D remains ambiguous. Trimming took off 8 bases at V and 4 bases at J, with 11 bases between the two ends. The CDR3 has 12 amino acids. Germline V lookup: CDR1 LGHDT, CDR2 YNNKEL (reference sequence). The chain's CDR3 is CASASSAETQYF. CDR3 sequence (DNA): TGTGCCAGCGCCTCGAGTGCAGAGACCCAGTACTTC.